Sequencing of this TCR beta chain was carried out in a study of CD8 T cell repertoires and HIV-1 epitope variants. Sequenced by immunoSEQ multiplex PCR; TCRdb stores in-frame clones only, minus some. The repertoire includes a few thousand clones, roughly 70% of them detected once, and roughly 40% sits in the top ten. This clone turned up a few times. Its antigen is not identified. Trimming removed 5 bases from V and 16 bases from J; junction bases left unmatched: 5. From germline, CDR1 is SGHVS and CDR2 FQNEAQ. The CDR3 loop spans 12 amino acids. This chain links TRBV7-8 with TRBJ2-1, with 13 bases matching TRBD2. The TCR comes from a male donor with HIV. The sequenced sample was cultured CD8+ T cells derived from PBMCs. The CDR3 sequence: CASSGGLAGAFF. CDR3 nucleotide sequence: TGTGCCAGCAGCGGCGGACTAGCGGGAGCCTTCTTC.